By proportion, the clone carrying this TCR beta chain is medium-sized (0.01 to 0.1%). Its specificity is not known. Samples came from axillary lymph nodes draining the breast cancer. This record comes from a study of breast tumors, draining lymph nodes, adjacent tissues. General study results and limits: The lymph node origin of tumor T cells was framed as consistent with a hypothesis, not demonstrated. Most tumor T cells seemingly derive from lymph node, then expand in tumor. Tumors had less TCR diversity than lymph nodes, more than nontumor tissue. Luminal-like breast cancer showed significantly greater tumor-nontumor repertoire similarity than basal-like breast cancer did.

The CDR3 is 16 residues long. Germline-derived CDR1 and CDR2 are LNHNV and YYDKDF (reference sequence). Trimming pared 4 bases from V and 4 bases from J, leaving 14 bases between. One entry per CDR3 protein results from TCRdb running MiXCR on the multiplex PCR reads. The profile covers 250,000 or so distinct CDR3 sequences, with roughly 30% appearing a single time and more than 0.85% taken by the ten largest. Sample: axillary lymph node tissue. The origin of this receptor is a female donor with breast cancer. Some clones in this sample may be carry-over from other donors' samples. The chain links TRBV15 to TRBJ2-6, with D unclear. The CDR3, as DNA: TGTGCCACCAGCACCAGAGGCACGCCGGGGGCCAACGTCCTGACTTTC. It encodes CATSTRGTPGANVLTF.